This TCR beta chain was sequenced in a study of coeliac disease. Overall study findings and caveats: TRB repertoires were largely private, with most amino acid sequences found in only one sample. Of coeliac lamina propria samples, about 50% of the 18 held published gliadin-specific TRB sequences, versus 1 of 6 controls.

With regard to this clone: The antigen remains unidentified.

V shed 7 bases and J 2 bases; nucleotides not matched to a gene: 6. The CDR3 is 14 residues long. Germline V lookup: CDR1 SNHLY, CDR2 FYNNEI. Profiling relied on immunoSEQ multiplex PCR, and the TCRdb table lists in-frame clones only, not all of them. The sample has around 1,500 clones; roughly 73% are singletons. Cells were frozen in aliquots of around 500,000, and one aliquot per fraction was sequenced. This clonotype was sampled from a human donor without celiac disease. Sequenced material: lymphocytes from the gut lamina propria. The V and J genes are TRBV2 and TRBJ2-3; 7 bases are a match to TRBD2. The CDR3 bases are TGTGCCAGCAACTGGGGGGGTTCCACAGATACGCAGTATTTT. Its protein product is CASNWGGSTDTQYF.